This paragraph covers one T cell receptor (beta chain) sequence. This CDR3 has 15 amino acids. The entry originates in a study of T cells expressing NK-cell markers. In the study overall: Among eight sequenced donors, seven carried HCMV seropositivity while one was seronegative.

TCRdb reprocessed the 5' RACE reads and keeps a single row for each CDR3 protein, giving no DNA. The sample includes some 410,000 distinct CDR3 sequences. The chain combines TRBV12-3 or TRBV12-4 with TRBJ2-3; as DNA is missing, the TRBD1 call by TCRdb cannot be tested. The sequencing sample was made of blood T cells: a sorted CD56 or NKG2C T cell subset, CD4+ or CD8+ T cells, or bulk PBMC T cells (not recorded which). This clonotype was sampled from a woman aged 18-70 years in good health. This CDR3 reads CASSLMGESTDTQYF.